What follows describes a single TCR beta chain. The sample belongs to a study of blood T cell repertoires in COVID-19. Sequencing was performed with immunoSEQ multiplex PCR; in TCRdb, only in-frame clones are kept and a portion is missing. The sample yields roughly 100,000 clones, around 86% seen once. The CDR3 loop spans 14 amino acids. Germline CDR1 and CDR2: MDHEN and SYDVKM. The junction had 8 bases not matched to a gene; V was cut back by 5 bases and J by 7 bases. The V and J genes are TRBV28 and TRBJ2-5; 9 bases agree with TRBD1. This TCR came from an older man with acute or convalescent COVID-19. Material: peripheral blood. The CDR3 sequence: CASSRPGQGLTQYF. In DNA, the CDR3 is TGTGCCAGCAGTCGTCCGGGACAGGGCCTGACCCAGTACTTC.